This passage covers 22 T cell receptor beta chains from one sample sequenced in a study of shared clonotypes between healthy human individuals. The table came from immunoSEQ multiplex PCR; TCRdb's copy has only in-frame clones and leaves some out. The repertoire has 1.4 million to 1.5 million clones, roughly 97% of them found once; the top ten carry over 1%. Material: naive CD4+ T cells sorted from blood. Subset: CD45RA+ positively selected. These receptors were obtained from a young man in good health.

This chain links TRBV7-2 with TRBJ1-3; 9 bases map to TRBD1. The CDR3 runs 15 residues. Germline values: CDR1 SGHTA, CDR2 FQGNSA. Trimming cost V 4 bases and J 4 bases; bases outside gene matches: 5. DNA of the CDR3: TGTGCCAGCAGCTGGAGGACAGGGGACGGAAACACCATATATTTT. Its translation is CASSWRTGDGNTIYF.

This clone was seen once. The chain joins TRBV6-1 to TRBJ2-7; D is unresolved. Germline CDR1 is MNHNS and CDR2 is SASEGT. CDR3 length equals 12 residues. V dropped 3 bases and J dropped 3 bases, with 6 bases sitting between them. The CDR3 sequence: CASSETIYEQYF. The CDR3, as DNA: TGTGCCAGCAGTGAGACAATCTACGAGCAGTACTTC.

The chain has TRBV25-1 and TRBJ1-2; D is uncertain. V was pared by 2 bases and J by 7 bases, with 8 bases between. CDR1 is MGHDK, CDR2 SYGVNS, per germline. This CDR3 spans 12 amino acids. CDR3 sequence: CASSEREGGYTF. DNA for the CDR3: TGTGCCAGCAGTGAACGGGAGGGTGGCTACACCTTC.

V gene TRBV6-4 combines with J gene TRBJ2-3, with 9 bases that match TRBD1. CDR1 and CDR2 from the germline V gene are MRHNA and SNTAGT. The CDR3 sequence is 15 residues long. After removal of 7 bases from V and 2 bases from J, the junction contained 7 bases not matched to a gene. CDR3 sequence (DNA): TGTGCCAGCAAAAGGACAGGGGCCTACACAGATACGCAGTATTTT. Translated: CASKRTGAYTDTQYF.

The chain uses TRBV7-8 and TRBJ2-7; D is possibly TRBD1 (7 bases). Trimming stripped 2 bases from V and 3 bases from J, with 14 bases between. From germline, CDR1 is SGHVS and CDR2 FQNEAQ. There are 15 residues in the CDR3. The CDR3 loop is CASSLSLQGGYEQYF. The CDR3 nucleotides are TGTGCCAGCAGCTTATCATTGCAGGGGGGCTACGAGCAGTACTTC. Full variable domain (missing parts from reference TRBV7-8 and TRBJ2-7): GAGVSQSPRYKVAKRGQDVALRCDPISGHVSLFWYQQALGQGPEFLTYFQNEAQLDKSGLPSDRFFAERPEGSVSTLKIQRTQQEDSAVYLCASSLSLQGGYEQYFGPGTRLTVT.

The J gene is TRBJ2-5, the V gene TRBV5-1; D gene ambiguous. The CDR3 has 15 residues. Germline CDR1 and CDR2: SGHRS and YFSETQ. The V end lost 4 bases, the J end lost 0 bases, and 13 bases lay between the germline ends. CDR3 nucleotides: TGCGCCAGCAGCGCCCTTGACAAGTACCAAGAGACCCAGTACTTC. Residues: CASSALDKYQETQYF.

Concerning this clone itself: This sample also contains other DNA sequences that code for the same CDR3. This chain links TRBV9 with TRBJ2-2, with a weak D call TRBD2 (7 bases). Trimming cost V 0 bases and J 0 bases, with 12 bases left between them. This CDR3 contains 17 residues. CDR1 is SGDLS and CDR2 is YYNGEE in the germline V gene. The CDR3 DNA reads TGTGCCAGCAGCGTAGTGGACAGCGGGGCGAACACCGGGGAGCTGTTTTTT. Translation gives CASSVVDSGANTGELFF.

The chain has TRBV12-5 and TRBJ2-3, with 8 bases matching TRBD2. The germline V gene encodes CDR1 LGHNT and CDR2 FRNRAP. V trimming: 2 bases; J trimming: 4 bases; junction bases outside the gene matches: 8. CDR3 length: 16 amino acids. In DNA, the CDR3 is TGTGCTAGTGGTTTGACGGCGGGGGGCCCCCCAGATACGCAGTATTTT. This encodes CASGLTAGGPPDTQYF. Together with reference TRBV12-5 and TRBJ2-3, the CDR3 gives the full variable domain: DARVTQTPRHKVTEMGQEVTMRCQPILGHNTVFWYRQTMMQGLELLAYFRNRAPLDDSGMPKDRFSAEMPDATLATLKIQPSEPRDSAVYFCASGLTAGGPPDTQYFGPGTRLTVL.

The V gene is TRBV19, the J gene TRBJ2-7; no clear D gene. This CDR3 spans 14 amino acids. Germline-derived CDR1 and CDR2 are LNHDA and SQIVND (reference sequence). V gave up 2 bases and J gave up 2 bases, with 10 bases separating them. In nucleotides, the CDR3 is TGTGCCAGTAGTATACGAGGCGGTACCTACGAGCAGTACTTC. It specifies CASSIRGGTYEQYF.

Here the CDR3 reads CSSFKRGYNEQFF. Written as DNA, the CDR3 is TGCAGCTCCTTCAAGCGGGGCTACAATGAGCAGTTCTTC. The gene calls are TRBV29-1 and TRBJ2-1, with 7 bases that match TRBD2. Germline V gene data show CDR1 as SQVTM and CDR2 as ANQGSEA. Trimming removed 8 bases from V and 3 bases from J; junction bases left unmatched: 7. CDR3 size: 13 residues.

This clone was seen once. The rearrangement uses TRBV28 and TRBJ2-7; 7 nucleotides line up with TRBD2. In germline, CDR1 is MDHEN, CDR2 SYDVKM. This CDR3 spans 16 amino acids. With 2 bases clipped from V and 4 bases from J, the junction kept 11 bases outside the gene matches. Here the CDR3 reads CASSLISGGSLYEQYF. CDR3 bases: TGTGCCAGCAGTTTAATTTCTGGCGGGAGCCTTTACGAGCAGTACTTC.

The chain has TRBV2 and TRBJ2-1, with no clear D. The V end was cut by 6 bases, the J end by 9 bases, with 18 bases between. Germline values: CDR1 SNHLY, CDR2 FYNNEI. There are 14 residues in the CDR3. CDR3 residues: CASSGMAPLGEQFF. The CDR3 coding sequence is TGTGCCAGCAGCGGTATGGCTCCGCTGGGTGAGCAGTTCTTC.

V is TRBV6-1 and J is TRBJ1-5; D is perhaps TRBD1 (6 bases). V lost 3 bases, J lost 5 bases, and 11 bases lay in between. CDR3 length: 14 residues. From germline, CDR1 is MNHNS and CDR2 SASEGT. CDR3 DNA sequence: TGTGCCAGCAGTGAGGTACAGGGCGATCAGCCCCAGCATTTT. Protein product: CASSEVQGDQPQHF.

The chain employs TRBV6-1 and TRBJ2-4; the D is unclear. Germline V lookup: CDR1 MNHNS, CDR2 SASEGT. This CDR3 comprises 16 residues. Trimming cost V 1 base and J 1 base, with 11 bases left between them. The CDR3 spells CASSEVRLGAKNIQYF. The CDR3 DNA reads as TGTGCCAGCAGTGAAGTTCGGTTAGGGGCCAAAAACATTCAGTACTTC.

The J gene is TRBJ1-2, the V gene TRBV28, with D perhaps TRBD1 (5 bases). This CDR3 is built from 14 residues. Trimming pared 3 bases from V and 11 bases from J, leaving 19 bases between. Germline V gives CDR1 MDHEN, CDR2 SYDVKM. The CDR3 region is CASSFGGTGRAYTF. CDR3 DNA sequence: TGTGCCAGCAGTTTTGGGGGTACGGGGCGGGCGTACACCTTC.

V gene TRBV7-9 combines with J gene TRBJ1-2; D perhaps matches TRBD1 (5 bases). CDR1 is SEHNR and CDR2 is FQNEAQ in the germline V gene (reference sequence). The V gene lost 2 bases and the J gene lost 4 bases, with 17 bases spanning the gap. This CDR3 is built from 16 residues. The CDR3 nucleotides read TGTGCCAGCAGCTTAAGGACCTGGGGGGAGTTCTATGGCTACACCTTC. Its protein product is CASSLRTWGEFYGYTF. The entire variable domain, with the rest obtained from reference TRBV7-9 and TRBJ1-2, is as follows: DTGVSQNPRHKITKRGQNVTFRCDPISEHNRLYWYRQTLGQGPEFLTYFQNEAQLEKSRLLSDRFSAERPKGSFSTLEIQRTEQGDSAMYLCASSLRTWGEFYGYTFGSGTRLTVV.

V usage is TRBV19 and J usage is TRBJ2-2; possibly TRBD1 for D (6 bases). Looked up from germline, CDR1 is LNHDA and CDR2 is SQIVND (reference sequence). V was cut by 4 bases and J by 4 bases, with 16 bases left in between. The length of the CDR3 is 16 residues. The CDR3 region has the DNA TGTGCCAGTAGTAAAGTTGGGGGCATGGGCACCGGGGAGCTGTTTTTT. It codes for CASSKVGGMGTGELFF.

CDR3 nucleotide sequence: TGTGCCAGCAGCCCGAGCTATACGCAGTATTTT. Amino acids: CASSPSYTQYF. The J gene is TRBJ2-3, the V gene TRBV11-2; the D is unclear. There are 11 residues in the CDR3. The V gene's germline CDR1 is SGHAT and CDR2 FQNNGV. V shed 5 bases and J shed 7 bases, with 7 bases lying between them. Full variable domain (outside the CDR3, taken from reference TRBV11-2 and TRBJ2-3): EAGVAQSPRYKIIEKRQSVAFWCNPISGHATLYWYQQILGQGPKLLIQFQNNGVVDDSQLPKDRFSAERLKGVDSTLKIQPAKLEDSAVYLCASSPSYTQYFGPGTRLTVL.

The rearrangement uses TRBV14 and TRBJ2-3; D remains unclear. Germline V gene data show CDR1 as SGHDN and CDR2 as FVKESK. V lost 0 bases, J lost 11 bases, and 12 bases lay in between. This CDR3 is 13 amino acids long. The CDR3 sequence is CASSQDWQKRQYF. CDR3 in DNA: TGTGCCAGCAGCCAAGATTGGCAGAAACGGCAGTATTTT.

The V and J genes are TRBV4-1 and TRBJ2-7; either TRBD1 or TRBD2 may fit D (5 bases each). V lost 0 bases to trimming and J lost 6 bases, with 15 bases between them. In germline, CDR1 is MGHRA, CDR2 YSYEKL. The CDR3 has 15 amino acids. The DNA for the CDR3 is TGCGCCAGCAGCCAAGATAGTGGGGGTAGGGGCGAGCAGTACTTC. This gives the protein CASSQDSGGRGEQYF.

The chain employs TRBV2 and TRBJ2-3; TRBD2 matches at 7 bases. The CDR3 contains 13 residues. The germline CDR1 and CDR2 sequences are SNHLY and FYNNEI. After removal of 6 bases from V and 3 bases from J, the junction contained 3 bases not matched to a gene. The CDR3: CASSKRETDTQYF. CDR3 in DNA: TGTGCCAGCAGCAAGCGGGAAACAGATACGCAGTATTTT. Full variable domain (outside the CDR3, taken from reference TRBV2 and TRBJ2-3): EPEVTQTPSHQVTQMGQEVILRCVPISNHLYFYWYRQILGQKVEFLVSFYNNEISEKSEIFDDQFSVERPDGSNFTLKIRSTKLEDSAMYFCASSKRETDTQYFGPGTRLTVL.

V and J are TRBV4-3 and TRBJ2-2, with D unresolved. The CDR3 sequence is 17 residues long. Per the germline V gene, CDR1 is LGHNA and CDR2 is YSLEER. V lost 1 base and J lost 8, with 20 bases in between. In DNA form, the CDR3 reads TGCGCCAGCAGCCAAGGTATAGCCACGTGGGCTCAGGGGGAGCTGTTTTTT. It translates to CASSQGIATWAQGELFF.